This T cell receptor (beta chain) was sequenced during a study of siplizumab effects on memory and regulatory T cells. Comment on this clone: Its antigen is as yet unknown.

Trimming left V 6 bases short and J 5 bases short, with 13 bases between. The germline gives CDR1 MNHEY, CDR2 SMNVEV (reference sequence). The CDR3 totals 13 residues. Points from the study as a whole: The alloreactive clones that mapped to unstimulated subsets made up only a minor fraction. Significant reduction of alloreactive sequences traceable to unstimulated CD4+ memory cells was observed with siplizumab.

Method: immunoSEQ multiplex PCR; TCRdb's copy keeps in-frame clones and lacks some. Here the sample spans around 100,000 clones, roughly 92% being singletons. The chain carries TRBV27 and TRBJ1-2; D gene ambiguous. The receptor's source is a human donor in good health. Material for sequencing was Tregs sorted from blood. The CDR3 spells CASSSAKFYGYTF. The CDR3 DNA follows: TGTGCCAGCAGCTCAGCTAAATTTTATGGCTACACCTTC.